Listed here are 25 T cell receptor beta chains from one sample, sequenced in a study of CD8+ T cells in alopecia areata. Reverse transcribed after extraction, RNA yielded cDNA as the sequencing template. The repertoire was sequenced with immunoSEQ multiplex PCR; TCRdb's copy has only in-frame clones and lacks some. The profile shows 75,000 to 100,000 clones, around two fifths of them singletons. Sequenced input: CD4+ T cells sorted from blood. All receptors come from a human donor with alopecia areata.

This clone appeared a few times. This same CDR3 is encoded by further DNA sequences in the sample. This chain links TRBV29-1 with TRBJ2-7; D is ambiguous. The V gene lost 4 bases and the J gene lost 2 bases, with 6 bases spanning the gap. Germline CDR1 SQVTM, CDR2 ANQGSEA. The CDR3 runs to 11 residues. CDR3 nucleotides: TGCAGCGTTGGCAGAGCCTACGAGCAGTACTTC. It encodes CSVGRAYEQYF.

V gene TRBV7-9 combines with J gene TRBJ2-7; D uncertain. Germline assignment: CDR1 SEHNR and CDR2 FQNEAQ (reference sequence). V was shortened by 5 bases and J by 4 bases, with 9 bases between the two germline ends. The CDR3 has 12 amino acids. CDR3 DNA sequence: TGTGCCAGCAGCACGACCCAATACGAGCAGTACTTC. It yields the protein CASSTTQYEQYF.

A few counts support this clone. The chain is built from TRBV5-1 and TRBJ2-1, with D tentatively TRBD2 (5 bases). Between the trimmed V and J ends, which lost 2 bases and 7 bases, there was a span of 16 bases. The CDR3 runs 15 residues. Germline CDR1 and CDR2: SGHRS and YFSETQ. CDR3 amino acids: CASSFGLFSRNEQFF. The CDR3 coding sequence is TGCGCCAGCAGCTTCGGACTCTTTTCGAGAAATGAGCAGTTCTTC. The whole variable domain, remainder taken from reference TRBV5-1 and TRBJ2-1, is KAGVTQTPRYLIKTRGQQVTLSCSPISGHRSVSWYQQTPGQGLQFLFEYFSETQRNKGNFPGRFSGRQFSNSRSEMNVSTLELGDSALYLCASSFGLFSRNEQFFGPGTRLTVL.

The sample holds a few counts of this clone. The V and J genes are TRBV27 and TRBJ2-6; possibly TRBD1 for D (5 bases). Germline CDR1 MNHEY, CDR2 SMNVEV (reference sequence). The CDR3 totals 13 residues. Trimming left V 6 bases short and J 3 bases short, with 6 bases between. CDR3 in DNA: TGTGCCAGCAGGGGGCTTGGGGCCAACGTCCTGACTTTC. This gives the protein CASRGLGANVLTF.

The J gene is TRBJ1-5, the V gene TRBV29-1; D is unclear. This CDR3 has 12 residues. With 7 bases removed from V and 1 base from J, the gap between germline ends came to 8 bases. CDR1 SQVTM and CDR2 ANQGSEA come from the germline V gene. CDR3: CSARESNQPQHF. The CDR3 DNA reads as TGCAGCGCTCGGGAGAGCAATCAGCCCCAGCATTTT.

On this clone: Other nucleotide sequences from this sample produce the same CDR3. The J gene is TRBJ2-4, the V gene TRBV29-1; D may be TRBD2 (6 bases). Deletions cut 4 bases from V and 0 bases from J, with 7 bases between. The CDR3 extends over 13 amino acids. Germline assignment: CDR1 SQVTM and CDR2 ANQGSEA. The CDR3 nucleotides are TGCAGCGTTGCCGGGAGAGCCAAAAACATTCAGTACTTC. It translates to CSVAGRAKNIQYF.

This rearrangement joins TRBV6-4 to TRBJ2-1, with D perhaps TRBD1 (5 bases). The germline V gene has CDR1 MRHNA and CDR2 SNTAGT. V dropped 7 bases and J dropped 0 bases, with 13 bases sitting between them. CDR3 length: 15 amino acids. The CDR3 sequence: CASTKDSSSYNEQFF. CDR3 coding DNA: TGTGCCAGCACGAAAGACAGTAGCTCCTACAATGAGCAGTTCTTC.

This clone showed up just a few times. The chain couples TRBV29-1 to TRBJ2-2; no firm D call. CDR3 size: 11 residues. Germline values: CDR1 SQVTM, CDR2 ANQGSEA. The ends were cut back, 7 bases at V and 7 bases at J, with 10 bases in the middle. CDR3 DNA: TGCAGCGCACCGTACCTCGGGGAGCTGTTTTTT. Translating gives CSAPYLGELFF.

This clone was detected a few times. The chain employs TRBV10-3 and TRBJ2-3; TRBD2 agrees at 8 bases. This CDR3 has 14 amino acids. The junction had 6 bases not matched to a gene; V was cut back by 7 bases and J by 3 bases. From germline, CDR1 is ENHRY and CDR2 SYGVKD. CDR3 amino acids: CAIMSSGDTDTQYF. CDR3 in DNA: TGTGCCATCATGAGTAGCGGGGATACAGATACGCAGTATTTT.

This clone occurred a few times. In DNA form, the CDR3 reads TGTGCCAGCAGTTCGGGCAGACCCCCCTACGAGCAGTACTTC. As protein: CASSSGRPPYEQYF. The V gene is TRBV28, the J gene TRBJ2-7; no definite D call. V was shortened by 4 bases and J by 2 bases, with 12 bases between the two germline ends. In germline, CDR1 is MDHEN, CDR2 SYDVKM. The CDR3 has 14 amino acids.

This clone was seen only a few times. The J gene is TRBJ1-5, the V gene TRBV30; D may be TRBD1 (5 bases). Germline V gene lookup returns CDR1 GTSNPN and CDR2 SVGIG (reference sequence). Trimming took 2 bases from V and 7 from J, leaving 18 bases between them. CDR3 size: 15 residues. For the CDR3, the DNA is TGTGCCTGGAGTTCTGACCAGGGCCCACGACAGCCCCAGCATTTT. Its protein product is CAWSSDQGPRQPQHF.

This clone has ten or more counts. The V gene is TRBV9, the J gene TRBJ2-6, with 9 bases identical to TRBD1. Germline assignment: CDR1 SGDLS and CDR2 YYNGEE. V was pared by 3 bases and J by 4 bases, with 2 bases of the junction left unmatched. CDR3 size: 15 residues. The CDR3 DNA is TGTGCCAGCAGCGGTACAGGGGGCGGGGCCAACGTCCTGACTTTC. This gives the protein CASSGTGGGANVLTF.

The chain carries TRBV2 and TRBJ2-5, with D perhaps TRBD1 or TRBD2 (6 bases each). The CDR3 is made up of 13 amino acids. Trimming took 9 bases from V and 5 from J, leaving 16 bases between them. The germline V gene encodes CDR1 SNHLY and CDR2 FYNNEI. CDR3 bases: TGTGCCAGTTGTGGGGGGCATGTCGAGACCCAGTACTTC. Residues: CASCGGHVETQYF.

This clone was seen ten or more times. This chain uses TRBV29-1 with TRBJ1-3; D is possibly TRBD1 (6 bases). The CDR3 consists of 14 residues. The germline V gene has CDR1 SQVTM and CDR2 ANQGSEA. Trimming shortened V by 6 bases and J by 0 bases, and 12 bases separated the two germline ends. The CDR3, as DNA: TGCAGCGTATGGACGGACAGCTCTGGAAACACCATATATTTT. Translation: CSVWTDSSGNTIYF. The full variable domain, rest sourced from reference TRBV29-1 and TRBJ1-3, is SAVISQKPSRDICQRGTSLTIQCQVDSQVTMMFWYRQQPGQSLTLIATANQGSEATYESGFVIDKFPISRPNLTFSTLTVSNMSPEDSSIYLCSVWTDSSGNTIYFGEGSWLTVV.

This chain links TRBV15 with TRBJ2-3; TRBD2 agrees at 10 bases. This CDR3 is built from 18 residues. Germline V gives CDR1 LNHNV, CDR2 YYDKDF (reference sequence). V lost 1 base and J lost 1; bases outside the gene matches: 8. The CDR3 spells CATSRASSGRGRTDTQYF. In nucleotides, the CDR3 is TGTGCCACCAGCAGAGCATCTAGCGGGAGAGGGCGCACAGATACGCAGTATTTT.

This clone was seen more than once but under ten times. The CDR3 DNA is TGTGCCAGCAGCCCAAGGGGGGTTGGCACAGATACGCAGTATTTT. Encoded protein: CASSPRGVGTDTQYF. The chain has TRBV7-9 and TRBJ2-3, with D perhaps assigned TRBD1 or TRBD2 (6 bases each). This CDR3 is built from 15 residues. Germline values: CDR1 SEHNR, CDR2 FQNEAQ (reference sequence). V was pared by 5 bases and J by 1 base, with 13 bases between.

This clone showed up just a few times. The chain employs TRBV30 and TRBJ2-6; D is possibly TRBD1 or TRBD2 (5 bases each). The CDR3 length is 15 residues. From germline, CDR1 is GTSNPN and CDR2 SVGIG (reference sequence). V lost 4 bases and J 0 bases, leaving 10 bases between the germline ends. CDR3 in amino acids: CAWIGAGSGANVLTF. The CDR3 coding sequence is TGTGCCTGGATAGGGGCGGGCTCTGGGGCCAACGTCCTGACTTTC.

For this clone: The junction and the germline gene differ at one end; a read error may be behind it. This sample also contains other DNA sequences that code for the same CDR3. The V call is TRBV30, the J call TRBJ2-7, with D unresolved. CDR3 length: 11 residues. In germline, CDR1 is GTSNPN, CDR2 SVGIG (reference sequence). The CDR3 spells CAWGVAYEQYF. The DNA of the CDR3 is TGTGCCTGGGGTGTAGCCTACGAGCAGTACTTC.

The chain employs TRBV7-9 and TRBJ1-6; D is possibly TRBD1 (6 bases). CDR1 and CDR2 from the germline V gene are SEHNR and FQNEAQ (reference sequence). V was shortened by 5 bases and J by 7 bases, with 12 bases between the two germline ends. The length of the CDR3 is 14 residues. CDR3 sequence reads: CASSPDSQNSPLHF. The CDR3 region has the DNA TGTGCCAGCAGCCCGGACAGCCAGAATTCACCCCTCCACTTT.

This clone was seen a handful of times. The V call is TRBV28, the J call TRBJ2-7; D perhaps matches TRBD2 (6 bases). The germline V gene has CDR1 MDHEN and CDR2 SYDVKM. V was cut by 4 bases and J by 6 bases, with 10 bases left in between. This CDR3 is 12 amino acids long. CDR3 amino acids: CASSSGVAEQYF. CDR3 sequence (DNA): TGTGCCAGCAGTTCGGGGGTCGCCGAGCAGTACTTC.

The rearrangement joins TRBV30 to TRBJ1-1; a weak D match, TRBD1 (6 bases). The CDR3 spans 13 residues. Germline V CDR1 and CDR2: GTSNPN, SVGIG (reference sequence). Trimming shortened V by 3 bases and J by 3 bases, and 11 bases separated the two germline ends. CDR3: CAWSPRGYTEAFF. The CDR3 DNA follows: TGTGCCTGGAGCCCCAGGGGTTACACTGAAGCTTTCTTT.

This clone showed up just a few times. The CDR3 nucleotides are TGCAGCGGGACGGCCTCCTACGAGCAGTACTTC. Translated, it gives CSGTASYEQYF. The chain links TRBV29-1 to TRBJ2-7; no definite D call. Germline V gene sequence: CDR1 SQVTM, CDR2 ANQGSEA. The CDR3 runs to 11 residues. V lost 7 bases and J lost 0, with 7 bases in between.

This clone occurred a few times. The CDR3 region has the DNA TGTGCCAGCAGCCCACCGGCCCTGTCCTACGAGCAGTACTTC. Its translation: CASSPPALSYEQYF. This rearrangement joins TRBV28 to TRBJ2-7; no clear D. CDR3 length equals 14 residues. The V gene's germline CDR1 is MDHEN and CDR2 SYDVKM. V dropped 6 bases and J dropped 1 base, with 13 bases sitting between them.

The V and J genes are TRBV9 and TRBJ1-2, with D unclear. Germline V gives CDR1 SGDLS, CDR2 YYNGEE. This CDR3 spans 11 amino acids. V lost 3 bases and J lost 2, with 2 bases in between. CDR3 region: CASSDNYGYTF. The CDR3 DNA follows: TGTGCCAGCAGCGACAACTATGGCTACACCTTC.

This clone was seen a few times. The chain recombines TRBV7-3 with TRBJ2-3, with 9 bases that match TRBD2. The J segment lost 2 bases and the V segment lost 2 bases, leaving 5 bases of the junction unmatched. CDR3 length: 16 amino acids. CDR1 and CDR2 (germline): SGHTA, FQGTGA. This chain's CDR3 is CASSLQRGAITDTQYF. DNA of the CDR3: TGTGCCAGCAGCTTACAGCGGGGGGCCATCACAGATACGCAGTATTTT.